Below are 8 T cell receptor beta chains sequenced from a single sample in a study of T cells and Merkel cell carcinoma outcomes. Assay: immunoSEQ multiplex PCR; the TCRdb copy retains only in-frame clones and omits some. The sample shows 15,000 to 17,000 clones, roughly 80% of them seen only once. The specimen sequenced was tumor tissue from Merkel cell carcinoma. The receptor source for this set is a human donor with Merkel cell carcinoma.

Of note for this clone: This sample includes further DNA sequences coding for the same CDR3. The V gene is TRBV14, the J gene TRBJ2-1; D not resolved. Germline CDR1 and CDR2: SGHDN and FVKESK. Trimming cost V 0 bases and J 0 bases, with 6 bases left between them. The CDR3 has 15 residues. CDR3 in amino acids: CASSQDLSSYNEQFF. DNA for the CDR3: TGTGCCAGCAGCCAAGACCTCTCCTCCTACAATGAGCAGTTCTTC. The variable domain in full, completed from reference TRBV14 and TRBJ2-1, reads EAGVTQFPSHSVIEKGQTVTLRCDPISGHDNLYWYRRVMGKEIKFLLHFVKESKQDESGMPNNRFLAERTGGTYSTLKVQPAELEDSGVYFCASSQDLSSYNEQFFGPGTRLTVL.

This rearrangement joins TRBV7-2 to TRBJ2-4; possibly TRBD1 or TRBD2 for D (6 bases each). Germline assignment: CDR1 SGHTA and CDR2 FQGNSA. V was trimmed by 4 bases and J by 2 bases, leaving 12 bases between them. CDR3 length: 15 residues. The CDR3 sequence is CASSSRGVSKNIQYF. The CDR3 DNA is TGTGCCAGCAGCTCTAGGGGGGTGTCCAAAAACATTCAGTACTTC.

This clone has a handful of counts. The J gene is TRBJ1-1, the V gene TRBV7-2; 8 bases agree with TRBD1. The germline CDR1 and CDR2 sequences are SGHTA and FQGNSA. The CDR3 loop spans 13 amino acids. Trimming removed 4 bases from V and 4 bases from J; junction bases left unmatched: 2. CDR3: CASSYDRGTEAFF. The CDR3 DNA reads TGTGCCAGCAGCTACGACAGGGGCACTGAAGCTTTCTTT.

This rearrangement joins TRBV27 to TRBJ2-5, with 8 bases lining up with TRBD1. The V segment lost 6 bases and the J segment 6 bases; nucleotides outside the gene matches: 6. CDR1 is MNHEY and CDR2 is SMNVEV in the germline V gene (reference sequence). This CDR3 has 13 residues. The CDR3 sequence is CASSQTGAKTQYF. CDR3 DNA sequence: TGTGCCAGCAGCCAGACAGGGGCGAAGACCCAGTACTTC.

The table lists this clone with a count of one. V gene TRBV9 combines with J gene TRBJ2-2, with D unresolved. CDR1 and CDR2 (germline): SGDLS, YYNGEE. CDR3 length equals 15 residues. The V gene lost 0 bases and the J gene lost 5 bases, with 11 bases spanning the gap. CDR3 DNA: TGTGCCAGCAGCGTAGCATTAGGGTGGACCGGGGAGCTGTTTTTT. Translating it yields CASSVALGWTGELFF.

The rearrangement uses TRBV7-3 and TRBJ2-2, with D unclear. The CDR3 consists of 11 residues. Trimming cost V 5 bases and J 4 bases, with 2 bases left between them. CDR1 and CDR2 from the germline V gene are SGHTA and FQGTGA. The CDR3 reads CASSLTGELFF. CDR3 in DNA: TGTGCCAGCAGCCTCACCGGGGAGCTGTTTTTT.

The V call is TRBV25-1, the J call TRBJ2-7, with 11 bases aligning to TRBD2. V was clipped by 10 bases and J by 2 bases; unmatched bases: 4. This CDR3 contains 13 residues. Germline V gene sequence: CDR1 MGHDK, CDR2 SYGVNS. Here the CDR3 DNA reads TGTGCCACCGGGACTAGCGGAACCTACGAGCAGTACTTC. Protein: CATGTSGTYEQYF.

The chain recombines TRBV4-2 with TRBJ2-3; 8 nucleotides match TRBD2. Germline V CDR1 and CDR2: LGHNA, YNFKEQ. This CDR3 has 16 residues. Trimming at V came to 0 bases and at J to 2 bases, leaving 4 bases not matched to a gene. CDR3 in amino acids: CASSQEWRGDTDTQYF. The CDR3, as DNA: TGTGCCAGCAGCCAAGAGTGGCGGGGGGACACAGATACGCAGTATTTT.